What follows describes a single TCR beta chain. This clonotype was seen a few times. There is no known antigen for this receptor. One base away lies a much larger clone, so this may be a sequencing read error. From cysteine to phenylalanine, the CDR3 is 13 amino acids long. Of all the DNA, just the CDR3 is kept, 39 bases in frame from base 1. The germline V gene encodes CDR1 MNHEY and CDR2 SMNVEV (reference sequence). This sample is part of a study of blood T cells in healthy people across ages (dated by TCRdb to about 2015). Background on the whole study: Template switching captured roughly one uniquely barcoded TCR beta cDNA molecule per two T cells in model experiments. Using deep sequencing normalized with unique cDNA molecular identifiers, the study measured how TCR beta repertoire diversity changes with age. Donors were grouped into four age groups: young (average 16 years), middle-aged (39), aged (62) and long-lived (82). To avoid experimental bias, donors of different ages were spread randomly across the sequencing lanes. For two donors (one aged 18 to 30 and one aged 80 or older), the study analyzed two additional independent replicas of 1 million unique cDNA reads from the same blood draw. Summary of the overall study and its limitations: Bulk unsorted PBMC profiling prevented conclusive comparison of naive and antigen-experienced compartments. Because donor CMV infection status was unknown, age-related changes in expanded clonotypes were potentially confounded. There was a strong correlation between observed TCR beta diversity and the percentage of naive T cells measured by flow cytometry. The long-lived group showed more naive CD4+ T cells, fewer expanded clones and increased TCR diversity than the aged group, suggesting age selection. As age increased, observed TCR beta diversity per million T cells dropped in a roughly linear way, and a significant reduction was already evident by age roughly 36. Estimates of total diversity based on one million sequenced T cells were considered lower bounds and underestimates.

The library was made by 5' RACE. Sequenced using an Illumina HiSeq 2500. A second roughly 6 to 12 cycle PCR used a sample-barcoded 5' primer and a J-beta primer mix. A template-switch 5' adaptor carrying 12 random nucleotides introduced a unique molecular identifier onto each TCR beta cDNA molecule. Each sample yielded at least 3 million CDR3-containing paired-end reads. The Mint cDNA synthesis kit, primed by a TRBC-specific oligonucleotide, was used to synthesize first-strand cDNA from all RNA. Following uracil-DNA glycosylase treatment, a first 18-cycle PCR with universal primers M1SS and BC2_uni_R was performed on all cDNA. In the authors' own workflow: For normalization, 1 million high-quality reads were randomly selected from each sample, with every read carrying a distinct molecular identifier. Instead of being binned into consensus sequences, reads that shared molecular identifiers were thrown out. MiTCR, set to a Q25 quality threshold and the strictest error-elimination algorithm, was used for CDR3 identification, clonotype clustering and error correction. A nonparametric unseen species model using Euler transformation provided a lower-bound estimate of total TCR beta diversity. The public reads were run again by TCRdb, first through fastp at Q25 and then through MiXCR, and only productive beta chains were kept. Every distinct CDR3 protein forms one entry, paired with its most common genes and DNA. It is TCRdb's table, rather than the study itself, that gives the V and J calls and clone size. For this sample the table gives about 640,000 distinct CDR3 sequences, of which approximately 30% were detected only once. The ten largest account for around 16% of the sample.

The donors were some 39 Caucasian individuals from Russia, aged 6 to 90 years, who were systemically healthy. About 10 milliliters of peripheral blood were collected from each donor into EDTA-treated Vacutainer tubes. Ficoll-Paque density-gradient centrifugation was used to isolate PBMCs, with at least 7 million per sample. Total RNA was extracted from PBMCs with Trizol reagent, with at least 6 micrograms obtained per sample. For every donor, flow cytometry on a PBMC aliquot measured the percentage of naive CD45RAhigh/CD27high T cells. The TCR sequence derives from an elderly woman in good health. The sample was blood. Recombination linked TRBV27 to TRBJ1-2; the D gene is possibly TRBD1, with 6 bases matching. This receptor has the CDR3 CASRLSTGHGYTF. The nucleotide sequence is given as TGTGCCAGCAGGTTATCAACAGGGCATGGCTACACCTTC.